This T cell receptor beta chain was sequenced for a study of blood T cell repertoires in COVID-19. Study at large: Sites in the United States, Italy and Spain provided acute and convalescent COVID-19 samples. From T cells, B-cell-depleted T cells, or PBMCs came the material, which was cDNA or gDNA.

How the authors handled the data: Amplification with reference gene primers provided the estimates of nucleated cell counts. Libraries were prepared by immunoSEQ multiplex PCR; TCRdb keeps only in-frame clonotypes and omits some of them. The V and J calls and clone size were taken over from that table, and D and trimming were inferred from the DNA. Of approximately 100,000 clones listed, approximately 90% are singletons. V was clipped by 3 bases and J by 0 bases; unmatched bases: 12. CDR1 DFQATT and CDR2 SNEGSKA come from the germline V gene (reference sequence). The length of the CDR3 is 18 residues.

The origin of this receptor is a human donor in a cohort sampled during active COVID-19. Sequences were obtained from peripheral blood. The V and J genes are TRBV20-1 and TRBJ2-3, with 10 bases matching TRBD2. The CDR3 DNA reads TGCAGTGCTAGTGGGGTAGCGGGGGGTCAAACTAGCACAGATACGCAGTATTTT. This codes for CSASGVAGGQTSTDTQYF.